The clone carrying this T cell receptor (beta chain) came up once. TCRdb's copy holds only in-frame clones and misses some; the assay was immunoSEQ multiplex PCR. The table records about 68,000 clones, around 68% of them present only once. This record comes from a study of cytotoxic CD8 clonotypes in ibrutinib-treated CLL. Sequences were derived from PBMCs, sampled after 12 months of ibrutinib treatment. The sequence was collected from a human donor with chronic lymphocytic leukemia.

CDR3 nucleotides: TGTGCCAGCAGCTCCTCTGTTGCGGGCGGGGCAGATACGCAGTATTTT. This sequence encodes CASSSSVAGGADTQYF. V usage is TRBV7-8 and J usage is TRBJ2-3, with D maybe TRBD2 (6 bases). Trimming shortened V by 4 bases and J by 4 bases, and 18 bases separated the two germline ends. Germline CDR1 and CDR2: SGHVS and FQNEAQ. This CDR3 is 16 amino acids long.